This T cell receptor (beta chain) was identified in a study of blood T cells in healthy people across ages. Regarding the study as a whole: Diversity figures derived from one million T cells were judged to underestimate the true value.

A J-beta primer mix and a sample-barcoded 5' primer were used in a second PCR of roughly 7 to 12 cycles. A template-switch adaptor with 12 random nucleotides tagged each cDNA molecule. Each CDR3 protein gets one entry after TCRdb re-called the 5' RACE reads with MiXCR. The sample lists hundreds of thousands of distinct CDR3 sequences, approximately 60% seen once, with roughly 26% in the top ten. The V gene end was trimmed by 1 base and the J gene end by 3 bases; junction bases not matched to a gene: 1. This CDR3 is built from 14 residues. Germline assignment: CDR1 LGHNA and CDR2 YSLEER. This clonotype was seen repeatedly, ten times or more. Its specificity is not known. The donors, all healthy, were Caucasians living in Russia, aged 6 to 90. Isolation yielded PBMCs, at least 7 million per sample, in every case.

The chain carries TRBV4-3 and TRBJ2-7, with 9 bases that match TRBD1. This TCR came from a man aged 40-55 years in good health. Sequenced material: blood. This CDR3 reads CASSQGTGVYEQYF. The CDR3 DNA sequence: TGCGCCAGCAGCCAAGGGACAGGGGTCTACGAGCAGTACTTC.